This T cell receptor beta chain was obtained from a study of T cell repertoires in aging, cancer and after chemotherapy. About the study: Pre- and post-chemotherapy samples were paired from chronic lymphocytic leukemia patients treated with fludarabine- or bendamustine-based regimens. Broader study findings: Loss of evenness, beyond lost richness, contributed to age-related TCR diversity decline in cancer patients. Across the chemotherapy interval, each cancer cohort showed higher median generation probability, suggesting thymic rebound.

Trimming left V 0 bases short and J 2 bases short, with 12 bases between. This CDR3 comprises 15 residues. Germline CDR1 and CDR2: SGHRS and YFSETQ. This clonotype was detected a few times. Antigen specificity is unknown. Rearranged V-D-J TRB sequences were amplified with a mixed TRB-A/B primer pool. TCRdb reprocessed the multiplex PCR reads via MiXCR and lists one record per CDR3 protein. The table lists thousands of distinct CDR3 sequences, approximately 29% of them singletons, with about 8% in the top ten. Peripheral blood genomic DNA, not sorted cells or RNA, was the template. This TCR derives from a human donor with a blood cancer. V is TRBV5-1 and J is TRBJ2-7; possible D gene TRBD1, 6 bases. The sequencing input was blood. Written as DNA, the CDR3 is TGCGCCAGCAGCTTGGGTAGGGGGTCGACCTACGAGCAGTACTTC. Translation gives CASSLGRGSTYEQYF. The whole variable domain, filled in from reference TRBV5-1 and TRBJ2-7, reads KAGVTQTPRYLIKTRGQQVTLSCSPISGHRSVSWYQQTPGQGLQFLFEYFSETQRNKGNFPGRFSGRQFSNSRSEMNVSTLELGDSALYLCASSLGRGSTYEQYFGPGTRLTVT.